This entry is about one T cell receptor beta chain. These data are taken from a study of blood T cell repertoires in COVID-19. As for the study in general: The origin of the acute and convalescent COVID-19 samples was the United States, Italy and Spain. From T cells, B-cell-depleted T cells, or PBMCs came the material, which was cDNA or gDNA.

Sequencing used immunoSEQ multiplex PCR; TCRdb keeps in-frame clones, though not all of them. The table records some 200,000 clones, around 85% of them present only once. The sequence was collected from a woman aged 70-85 years with acute or convalescent COVID-19. Sample: peripheral blood.

CDR3 sequence reads: CSVLEYTGELFF. CDR3 DNA: TGCAGCGTCCTCGAGTACACCGGGGAGCTGTTTTTT. The chain has TRBV29-1 and TRBJ2-2; D is unresolved. Per the germline V gene, CDR1 is SQVTM and CDR2 is ANQGSEA. The CDR3 has 12 residues. V lost 6 bases and J lost 3, with 8 bases in between.